Presented here are 25 T cell receptor beta chains from one specimen sequenced in a study of T cell changes during pregnancy in multiple sclerosis. TCRdb's copy holds only in-frame clones and misses some; the assay was immunoSEQ multiplex PCR. The sample includes tens of thousands of clones, roughly 92% of them seen just once. Sequences were derived from CD8+ T cells from peripheral blood mononuclear cells, sampled before pregnancy. These receptors all stem from a female donor with multiple sclerosis, enrolled in a pregnancy study.

The chain links TRBV27 to TRBJ1-2; D gene ambiguous. The CDR3 loop spans 13 amino acids. The germline V gene has CDR1 MNHEY and CDR2 SMNVEV (reference sequence). V was cut by 7 bases and J by 3 bases, with 12 bases left in between. The CDR3 region has the DNA TGTGCCAGCACCCTAGGCCCTGACTATGGCTACACCTTC. Its protein is CASTLGPDYGYTF.

Worth noting for this clone: Other DNA sequences from this sample encode an identical CDR3 as well. The chain uses TRBV15 and TRBJ2-1; D uncertain. The CDR3 is 15 residues long. Trimming left V 0 bases short and J 4 bases short, with 10 bases between. Germline-derived CDR1 and CDR2 are LNHNV and YYDKDF (reference sequence). The chain's CDR3 is CATSRDLGRYNEQFF. The DNA for the CDR3 is TGTGCCACCAGCAGAGATCTTGGCAGATACAATGAGCAGTTCTTC.

The gene calls are TRBV4-2 and TRBJ2-7; 12 bases fit TRBD2. There are 14 residues in the CDR3. The V segment lost 9 bases and the J segment 3 bases; nucleotides outside the gene matches: 6. Germline CDR1 is LGHNA and CDR2 is YNFKEQ. The CDR3 bases are TGTGCCAGTTCCACGACTAGCGGGAGCTACGAGCAGTACTTC. It encodes CASSTTSGSYEQYF.

The chain uses TRBV27 and TRBJ1-2, with 7 bases that match TRBD1. The junction had 14 bases not matched to a gene; V was cut back by 8 bases and J by 8 bases. CDR1 MNHEY and CDR2 SMNVEV come from the germline V gene (reference sequence). The length of the CDR3 is 14 residues. CDR3 protein: CASRRPGGGNGYTF. CDR3 nucleotide sequence: TGTGCCAGCCGGAGACCCGGAGGGGGCAACGGCTACACCTTC.

This chain connects TRBV6-1 to TRBJ2-7; D possibly corresponds to TRBD2 (5 bases). This CDR3 is built from 13 residues. CDR1 is MNHNS and CDR2 is SASEGT in the germline V gene. V was trimmed by 5 bases and J by 6 bases, leaving 14 bases between them. The CDR3 coding sequence is TGTGCCAGCAGTCACTACCCCGGGATCGAGCAGTACTTC. It encodes CASSHYPGIEQYF.

In this sample, this clone turned up once. The chain joins TRBV15 to TRBJ2-1; 12 nucleotides match TRBD2. The germline CDR1 and CDR2 sequences are LNHNV and YYDKDF (reference sequence). The CDR3 contains 20 residues. V gave up 5 bases and J gave up 0 bases; unmatched junction bases: 14. CDR3 bases: TGTGCCACCAGCTCGGACGGGCTAGCGGGAGGGTTAAGCTCCTACAATGAGCAGTTCTTC. Amino acid sequence: CATSSDGLAGGLSSYNEQFF. The full variable domain, in which reference TRBV15 and TRBJ2-1 provide the parts outside the CDR3, is DAMVIQNPRYQVTQFGKPVTLSCSQTLNHNVMYWYQQKSSQAPKLLFHYYDKDFNNEADTPDNFQSRRPNTSFCFLDIRSPGLGDTAMYLCATSSDGLAGGLSSYNEQFFGPGTRLTVL.

This clone is medium-sized by share. This CDR3 is also generated by other DNA sequences in the sample. The rearrangement uses TRBV5-1 and TRBJ2-1; D is undetermined. The CDR3 sequence is 14 residues long. Germline CDR1 is SGHRS and CDR2 is YFSETQ. Trimming removed 0 bases at V and 6 bases at J, with 10 bases between. Here the CDR3 reads CASSLAGGTNEQFF. CDR3 DNA sequence: TGCGCCAGCAGCTTGGCCGGCGGAACCAATGAGCAGTTCTTC.

The chain carries TRBV5-1 and TRBJ2-1; a possible D gene is TRBD2 (6 bases). Germline CDR1 is SGHRS and CDR2 is YFSETQ. V gave up 0 bases and J gave up 2 bases, with 9 bases separating them. CDR3 length: 15 residues. The CDR3 protein is CASSLDGGAYNEQFF. As DNA, the CDR3 is TGCGCCAGCAGCTTGGACGGCGGGGCCTACAATGAGCAGTTCTTC. The entire variable domain, with the rest obtained from reference TRBV5-1 and TRBJ2-1, is as follows: KAGVTQTPRYLIKTRGQQVTLSCSPISGHRSVSWYQQTPGQGLQFLFEYFSETQRNKGNFPGRFSGRQFSNSRSEMNVSTLELGDSALYLCASSLDGGAYNEQFFGPGTRLTVL.

This clone came up a few times. This rearrangement joins TRBV2 to TRBJ2-7; D gene unclear. Trimming cost V 3 bases and J 4 bases, with 4 bases left between them. Per the germline V gene, CDR1 is SNHLY and CDR2 is FYNNEI. The CDR3 sequence is 11 residues long. CDR3 region: CASSDPYEQYF. Here the CDR3 DNA reads TGTGCCAGCAGTGATCCATACGAGCAGTACTTC.

This clone came up a few times. The gene calls are TRBV2 and TRBJ2-7; D unclear. V lost 5 bases, J lost 6 bases, and 14 bases lay in between. CDR1 SNHLY and CDR2 FYNNEI come from the germline V gene. The CDR3 sequence is 13 residues long. For the CDR3, the DNA is TGTGCCAGCAGTCCCTTCCCAACAGTCGAGCAGTACTTC. This translates into CASSPFPTVEQYF.

The CDR3 nucleotides read TGTGCCAGCAGTTACGGGTCTATAAGAGGAGCTTTCTTT. Translation gives CASSYGSIRGAFF. J is TRBJ1-1 and V is TRBV6-6; D is unclear. The CDR3 is made up of 13 amino acids. The germline V gene encodes CDR1 MNHNY and CDR2 SVGAGI (reference sequence). V gave up 2 bases and J gave up 10 bases, with 14 bases separating them.

The V gene is TRBV13, the J gene TRBJ2-7; TRBD2 is a possible D gene (5 bases). V shed 0 bases and J shed 0 bases, with 12 bases lying between them. Germline CDR1 and CDR2: PRHDT and FYEKMQ (reference sequence). CDR3 size: 16 residues. The CDR3 reads CASSLGLGKLSYEQYF. The CDR3 nucleotides are TGTGCCAGCAGCTTAGGACTCGGGAAACTCTCCTACGAGCAGTACTTC.

V usage is TRBV5-5 and J usage is TRBJ2-7, with D perhaps matching TRBD1 (5 bases). The CDR3 loop spans 15 amino acids. Trimming shortened V by 0 bases and J by 2 bases, and 12 bases separated the two germline ends. The germline gives CDR1 SGHKS, CDR2 YYEKEE (reference sequence). CDR3 in amino acids: CASSLGQTITYEQYF. CDR3 bases: TGTGCCAGCAGCTTGGGACAGACCATAACCTACGAGCAGTACTTC.

This chain connects TRBV5-1 to TRBJ1-4, with TRBD1 identical over 10 bases. Germline loops: CDR1 SGHRS, CDR2 YFSETQ. CDR3 length equals 16 residues. J gave up 7 bases and V 0 bases, and 6 bases lay outside the gene matches. CDR3 loop: CASSLDRDRGGEKLFF. The CDR3 bases are TGCGCCAGCAGCTTGGACCGGGACAGGGGAGGTGAAAAACTGTTTTTT.

V and J are TRBV5-1 and TRBJ2-7; 9 bases line up with TRBD2. The CDR3 has 14 amino acids. Germline-derived CDR1 and CDR2 are SGHRS and YFSETQ. V lost 4 bases to trimming and J lost 6 bases; unmatched junction nucleotides: 8. The CDR3 is CASSPKGLASEQYF. CDR3 sequence (DNA): TGCGCCAGCAGCCCGAAGGGACTAGCTAGCGAGCAGTACTTC.

The rearrangement links TRBV13 to TRBJ2-1; TRBD2 agrees at 14 bases. Germline V gives CDR1 PRHDT, CDR2 FYEKMQ (reference sequence). After removal of 3 bases from V and 9 bases from J, the junction contained 7 bases not matched to a gene. The CDR3 extends over 16 amino acids. CDR3 sequence: CASSLTPGLAGVEQFF. In nucleotides, the CDR3 is TGTGCCAGCAGCTTGACCCCGGGACTAGCGGGAGTTGAGCAGTTCTTC.

The J gene is TRBJ2-3, the V gene TRBV7-6; D is uncertain. This CDR3 spans 14 amino acids. Trimming removed 1 base from V and 1 base from J, with 6 bases in between. Germline CDR1 is SGHVS and CDR2 is FNYEAQ. CDR3 sequence: CASSLGEGTDTQYF. DNA of the CDR3: TGTGCCAGCAGCTTAGGAGAGGGCACAGATACGCAGTATTTT.

The CDR3 protein is CASSPAARGGYTF. In DNA, the CDR3 is TGTGCCAGCAGTCCCGCTGCCCGAGGAGGCTACACCTTC. The V call is TRBV6-5, the J call TRBJ1-2; no reliable D call. The germline V and J ends were trimmed by 5 bases and 8 bases, with 15 bases remaining between them. Germline V CDR1 and CDR2: MNHEY, SVGAGI. This CDR3 is built from 13 residues.

This clone was observed once. The V call is TRBV2, the J call TRBJ1-2; maybe TRBD1 (5 bases). Germline V gene sequence: CDR1 SNHLY, CDR2 FYNNEI. CDR3 length: 18 amino acids. V dropped 4 bases and J dropped 1 base, with 22 bases sitting between them. The CDR3 sequence is CASSVPTEGLLYNYGYTF. CDR3 in DNA: TGTGCCAGCAGTGTTCCCACGGAGGGACTCCTGTATAACTATGGCTACACCTTC.

This clone was observed a few times. The chain uses TRBV5-6 and TRBJ2-5; 9 nucleotides agree with TRBD1. Germline CDR1 and CDR2: SGHDT and YYEEEE. This CDR3 comprises 16 residues. The ends lost 4 bases at V and 2 bases at J; junction bases unmatched: 9. DNA of the CDR3: TGTGCCAGCAGCCCGGAACAGGGGGCCCCACAAGAGACCCAGTACTTC. It is translated as CASSPEQGAPQETQYF.

This chain joins TRBV28 and TRBJ1-2; D gene uncertain. Trimming left V 11 bases short and J 4 bases short, with 17 bases between. There are 13 residues in the CDR3. The germline gives CDR1 MDHEN, CDR2 SYDVKM. CDR3 residues: CAVALGGGYGYTF. The DNA of the CDR3 is TGTGCCGTGGCTTTAGGCGGCGGCTATGGCTACACCTTC.

This clone was seen only once. The gene calls are TRBV27 and TRBJ2-5; possibly TRBD1 for D (6 bases). The CDR3 is made up of 12 amino acids. Germline CDR1 reads MNHEY; CDR2 reads SMNVEV (reference sequence). The germline V and J ends were trimmed by 6 bases and 7 bases, with 12 bases remaining between them. CDR3 sequence reads: CASSRDRTTQYF. The CDR3 region has the DNA TGTGCCAGCAGCAGAGACAGGACGACCCAGTACTTC.

The rearrangement joins TRBV5-1 to TRBJ2-7; no reliable D call. Trimming removed 4 bases at V and 0 bases at J, with 11 bases between. This CDR3 has 14 residues. Germline CDR1 SGHRS, CDR2 YFSETQ. CDR3 sequence reads: CASSIGYGSYEQYF. The CDR3 bases are TGCGCCAGCAGCATTGGTTACGGCTCCTACGAGCAGTACTTC.

The rearrangement joins TRBV27 to TRBJ1-4, with no clear D. This CDR3 is built from 14 residues. The germline V gene has CDR1 MNHEY and CDR2 SMNVEV (reference sequence). Trimming took 6 bases from V and 6 from J, leaving 14 bases between them. The CDR3 DNA reads as TGTGCCAGCAGGCCGGCCGGGATTCATGAAAAACTGTTTTTT. Protein sequence: CASRPAGIHEKLFF.

The chain employs TRBV5-4 and TRBJ2-7, with TRBD2 matching over 7 bases. The CDR3 sequence is 13 residues long. V gave up 5 bases and J gave up 5 bases; unmatched junction bases: 7. Germline V gene lookup returns CDR1 SGHNT and CDR2 YYREEE (reference sequence). The CDR3 region is CASSRTSYHEQYF. The CDR3 nucleotides are TGTGCCAGCAGTAGGACTAGTTACCACGAGCAGTACTTC.